The subject of this entry is one TCR beta chain. The antigen it binds to is not known. Base qualities are not provided; no much larger clone lies one nucleotide away. The germline V gene encodes CDR1 MGHDK and CDR2 SYGVNS. Here V drops 4 bases and J drops 6 bases, and the junction holds 6 bases not matched to any gene. The CDR3 spans 15 residues, from the cysteine through the phenylalanine. Only the CDR3 part of the read is kept: 45 bases, read in frame from the first base. Receptor libraries were prepared by the immunoSEQ multiplex PCR assay. The multiplex PCR relied on a mix of 60 forward primers for TCR Vbeta segments and 13 reverse primers for TCR Jbeta segments. A multiplex PCR assay on genomic DNA amplified the CDR3 region of rearranged TCR beta genes. The Illumina HiSeq System was used to sequence the amplified TCR beta libraries as 87-base-pair reads. The published analysis was carried out like this. A later analysis tallied about 77 million unique TCR beta chains across the 600 to 700 repertoires, and about 12 million of those chains were shared by two or more donors. A nearest-neighbor algorithm error-corrected the raw reads and collapsed the reads into unique sequences, merging closely related sequences to remove PCR and sequencing errors. To assign V, D and J gene segments, CDR3 sequences were aligned to IMGT reference sequences. For a sequence to be retained, a match of at least six nucleotides to both a V gene segment and a J gene segment was required. A rearrangement was called productive if the CDR3 had no stop codons and remained in frame with V and J, and every other rearrangement was called non-productive. Following IMGT convention, CDR3 was defined as the stretch from the second conserved V-encoded cysteine up to the conserved J-encoded phenylalanine. The earlier analysis of 587 of the donors excluded sequences that lacked an unambiguous match to a single V gene segment. In an earlier analysis of around 600 of the donors, V segments were called functional above 56.7% productive rearrangements and were called segregating when the between-donor standard deviation exceeded 5%. A statistical classification framework was developed to diagnose cytomegalovirus status using the catalog of TCR beta chain sequences. In a later analysis, TCR nucleotide sequences were compared against IMGT/GENE-DB human TR gene sequences so that V and J genes could be assigned. Using the TCRdist pipeline, a later analysis assigned CDR3 sequences along with most-parsimonious VDJ recombination scenarios. In a later analysis, every TCR beta chain was defined by the combination of its CDR3 amino acid sequence and its V-gene family, and reads without a unique V-gene family were dropped. To address suspected cross-contamination and a sequencing artifact, a later analysis removed around 590 highly shared, low-generation-probability nucleotide sequences. In a later analysis, a clonal expansion index was calculated for each public chain from normalized within-repertoire ranks of inferred template counts. Generation probabilities in a later analysis came from a VDJ recombination model fitted to out-of-frame rearrangements, and those results were checked against IGoR. In a later analysis, TCR-TCR, TCR-HLA and TCR-CMV co-occurrence was scored with hypergeometric tests, and a repertoire-size bias correction was applied to TCR pairs. To estimate false discovery rates, a later analysis permuted the HLA or CMV assignments 20 times. In a later analysis, co-occurring TCRs were grouped with DBSCAN, and TCRdist sequence similarity was added when clustering was performed within HLA-allele-positive subsets. Co-occurrence clustering excluded repertoires with fewer than 30,000 or more than 120,000 public chains, plus five with anomalous nucleotide sharing. The table comes from immuneACCESS by way of TCRdb, which keeps in-frame sequences with V and J called. Part of the clones is missing from these tables; in studies checked, under half for an unresolved V gene and the rest for unknown reasons. V, J and clone size are those of that table, while D and trimming were read from the DNA. This sample gives 250,000 to 350,000 clones in total; about nine tenths of them show up just once. Roughly 4% of the sample goes to the ten largest clones.

In total, 600 or so healthy bone marrow donors made up the cohort. At the time of sampling, every cohort member was nominally healthy, though immune exposures that went unrecorded were likely present. The donor was CMV seropositive and belonged to the group of more than 250 seropositive cohort members. A peripheral blood sample was provided by each donor, and peripheral blood mononuclear cells were used for TCR beta sequencing. Genomic DNA was extracted from the blood cell samples with the Qiagen DNeasy Blood Extraction Kit. The data are from a study of cytomegalovirus exposure and HLA in healthy donors (dated by TCRdb to 2017 to 2019). General notes on the study: In an earlier analysis of about 560 of the donors, less than 350 Gb of sequence data and approximately 120 million unique TCR beta sequences from about 190 million T cells were reported. About five DR-DQ haplotypes were handled as single units for association and clustering, since linkage in the cohort was strong. In a later analysis, previously published TCR beta repertoires from some 640 donors were re-analyzed and high-resolution HLA genotyping was added so that TCR occurrence patterns could be studied. In a later genetic analysis, genome-wide SNP genotypes for about three fifths of the roughly 670 donors were used, and that subset was treated as a discovery cohort. To predict cytomegalovirus infection status, the study brought together high-throughput TCR immunosequencing, statistical association of individual TCRs with disease status, and machine learning. The study aimed to test whether signatures of past pathogen exposure could be identified by cataloging public T cell receptors. Using immunosequencing, the study profiled T cell repertoires from fewer than 700 subjects and related those repertoires to cytomegalovirus serostatus. Every discovery cohort repertoire had been produced on one sequencing platform. Of the 300 to 400 genotyped donors, approximately 80% fell in the genetic ancestry cluster associated with self-reported Caucasian donors. Among around 400 genotyped donors of the cohort, an average of about 240,000 unique TCR beta nucleotide sequences were sequenced per donor, roughly a sixth of them non-productive. Rather than using new phenotypic data, the later analysis identified candidate immune exposures from TCR beta sequences and from how often those sequences occurred across donors. A separate validation cohort of roughly 130 different subjects was used in addition to the approximately 700-subject first cohort. In an earlier analysis of roughly 580 of the donors, high-throughput TCR beta sequencing was used to judge whether each TCR beta V gene segment behaved as functional or pseudogenic. An early release that covered around 590 HLA-typed donors contained approximately 290 gigabases of sequencing data and tens of millions of unique TCR sequences. HLA typing covered class I and class II loci at four-digit resolution. Alongside the repertoire data, information on donor age, sex, ethnicity and CMV serostatus was compiled. The number of typed donors differed by locus: about 629-630 for A, B, C, DRB1 and DQB1; approximately 540 for DQA1; approximately 610 for DPA1; and approximately 450 for DPB1.

Study-level results and caveats: According to a later genetic analysis, donors in an Asian-associated ancestry cluster had fewer N-insertions in productive TCRs than the roughly 670-donor mean. In a later analysis, TCR association rates were found to vary across HLA loci, with the most associated TCRs seen for DRB1 alleles and the fewest for HLA-C alleles. A further reported finding was that TCR beta sequences accurately predicted the HLA-A and HLA-B alleles for most subjects in the first cohort. A cluster of highly shared sequence variants was judged likely to represent a technical artifact of the sequencing pipeline. CMV serostatus was the only immune exposure information available for the cohort. In vitro tests confirmed that three of the cytomegalovirus-associated TCR beta chains recognize cytomegalovirus antigens. The study listed 150 to 200 TCR beta chains as associated with cytomegalovirus. Most TCR sequences were observed very rarely across donors, whereas some public TCRs were present in many individuals. Correlated functional status among segregating V segments might be attributable to linkage disequilibrium, but an unknown experimental factor could not be ruled out. Assigning TCR associations to individual alleles was difficult when HLA alleles, especially DR and DQ, strongly co-occurred. The cohort was sequenced for TCR beta chains only, and without alpha or paired-chain data the features that could be detected were limited. Because counts were too low, approximately 15 rarely observed V segments, including chromosome 9 orphons, were excluded from the earlier analysis of 587 of the donors. Several of the top co-occurrence clusters appeared to be linked to parvovirus B19, influenza, CMV and Epstein-Barr virus, according to a later analysis. The classifier was reported to diagnose cytomegalovirus status with high specificity and sensitivity in both the original cohort and the validation cohort. Broadly in line with IMGT annotations, most TCR beta V segments showed up in productive rearrangements about 90% or about 30% of the time in an earlier analysis of approximately 600 of the donors. An association between a missense DCLRE1C variant and V-gene and J-gene trimming of TCR beta chains was found in a later genetic analysis and replicated in an independent cohort. The 87-base-pair reads could not distinguish some IMGT-functional V segments, including TRBV6-2 and TRBV6-3, so those segments were excluded. Sequencing depth was assumed to be roughly uniform across donors in the presence/absence analyses, though that assumption may not hold. Specific HLA alleles were associated with more than 15,000 TCR beta sequences at a false discovery rate of 0.05 in a later analysis. A later analysis found that most CMV-associated TCR beta chains appeared HLA-restricted, with HLA associations seemingly driven largely by CMV exposure. A later analysis found that HLA-associated TCR beta chains were more clonally expanded and had lower generation probabilities than equally common non-associated chains. Because HLA typing was unavailable for some donors at each locus, only the typed subset was used in association tests. According to the authors, the approach could potentially be generalized to other disease states and immunological phenotypes.

This clonotype originated in a man in his forties or fifties in good health and CMV-seropositive. Sequencing used PBMCs. The sequence joins TRBV25-1 to TRBJ2-2, with 9 bases matching TRBD1. The DNA sequence is TGTGCCAGCAGTGGCGACAGGGGGAGCCCCGGGGAGCTGTTTTTT. This sequence encodes CASSGDRGSPGELFF.